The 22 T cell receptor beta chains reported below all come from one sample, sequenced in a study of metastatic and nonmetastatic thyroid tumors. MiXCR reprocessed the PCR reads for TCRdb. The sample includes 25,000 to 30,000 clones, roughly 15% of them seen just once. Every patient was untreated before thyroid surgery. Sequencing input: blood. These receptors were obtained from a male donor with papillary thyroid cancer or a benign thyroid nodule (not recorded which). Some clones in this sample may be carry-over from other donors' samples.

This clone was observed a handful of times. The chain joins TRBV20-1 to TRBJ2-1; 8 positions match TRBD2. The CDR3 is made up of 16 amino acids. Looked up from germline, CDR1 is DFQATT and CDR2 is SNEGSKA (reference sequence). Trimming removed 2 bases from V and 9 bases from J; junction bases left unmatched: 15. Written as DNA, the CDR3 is TGCAGTGCTAGATCTACCGGGACTAGTGGGTTTGGTGAGCAGTTCTTC. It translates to CSARSTGTSGFGEQFF.

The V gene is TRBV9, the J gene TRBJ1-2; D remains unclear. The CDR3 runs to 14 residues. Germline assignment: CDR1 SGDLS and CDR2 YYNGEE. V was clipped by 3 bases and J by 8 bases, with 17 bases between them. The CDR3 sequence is CASSATDLSSGYTF. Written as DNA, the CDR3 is TGTGCCAGCAGCGCGACCGACCTTTCTAGCGGCTACACCTTC.

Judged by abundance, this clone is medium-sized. CDR3 DNA sequence: TGCGCCAGCAGTGACCCCAGTGGGGGGCAGTTCTTC. Translation gives CASSDPSGGQFF. This chain connects TRBV10-1 to TRBJ2-1, with D perhaps assigned TRBD1 or TRBD2 (5 bases each). This CDR3 is 12 amino acids long. V was cut by 3 bases and J by 12 bases, with 12 bases left in between. Germline CDR1 reads WNHNN; CDR2 reads SYGVQD (reference sequence).

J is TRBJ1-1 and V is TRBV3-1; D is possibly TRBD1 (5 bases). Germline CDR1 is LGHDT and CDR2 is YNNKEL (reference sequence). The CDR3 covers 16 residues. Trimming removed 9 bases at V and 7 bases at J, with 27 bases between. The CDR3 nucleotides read TGTGCCAGAAGACAAATTACTTCAGGGCACTTAATTGAAGCTTTCTTT. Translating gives CARRQITSGHLIEAFF.

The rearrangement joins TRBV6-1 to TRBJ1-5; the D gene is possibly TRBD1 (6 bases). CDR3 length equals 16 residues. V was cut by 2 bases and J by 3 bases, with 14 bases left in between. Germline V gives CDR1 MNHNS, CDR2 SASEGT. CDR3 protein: CASSERGGANNQPQHF. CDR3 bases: TGTGCCAGCAGTGAAAGAGGGGGGGCAAACAATCAGCCCCAGCATTTT.

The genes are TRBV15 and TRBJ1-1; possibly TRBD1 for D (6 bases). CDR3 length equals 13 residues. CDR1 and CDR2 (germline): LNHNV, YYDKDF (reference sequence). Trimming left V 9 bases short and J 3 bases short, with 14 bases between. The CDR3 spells CATRRGEDTEAFF. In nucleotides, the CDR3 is TGTGCCACAAGAAGGGGGGAGGACACTGAAGCTTTCTTT.

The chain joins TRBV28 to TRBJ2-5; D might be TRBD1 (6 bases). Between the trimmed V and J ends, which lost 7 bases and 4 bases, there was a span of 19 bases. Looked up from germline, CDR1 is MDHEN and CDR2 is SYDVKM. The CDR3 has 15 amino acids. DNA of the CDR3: TGTGCCAGCATCGTAGTTGGGTCGACAGGAGAGACCCAGTACTTC. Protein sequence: CASIVVGSTGETQYF.

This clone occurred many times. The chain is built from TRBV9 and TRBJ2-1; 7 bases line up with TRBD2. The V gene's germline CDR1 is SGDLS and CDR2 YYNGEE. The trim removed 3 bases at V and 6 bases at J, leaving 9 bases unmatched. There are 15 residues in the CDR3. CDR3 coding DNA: TGTGCCAGCAGCGCCGACACTAGCGCGGCCAATGAGCAGTTCTTC. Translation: CASSADTSAANEQFF.

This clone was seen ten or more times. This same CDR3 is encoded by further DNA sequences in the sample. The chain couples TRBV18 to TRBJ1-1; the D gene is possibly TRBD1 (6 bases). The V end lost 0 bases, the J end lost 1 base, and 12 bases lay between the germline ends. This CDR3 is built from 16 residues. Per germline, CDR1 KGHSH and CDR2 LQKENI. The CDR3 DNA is TGTGCCAGCTCACCACCGTCCACAGGGTCGAACACTGAAGCTTTCTTT. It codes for CASSPPSTGSNTEAFF.

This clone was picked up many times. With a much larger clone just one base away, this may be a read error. This CDR3 reads CASSQDRKGQDTRYF. The CDR3 nucleotides are TGCGCCAGCAGTCAAGATAGAAAGGGTCAAGATACGCGGTATTTT. The chain has TRBV4-1 and TRBJ2-3; D gene unclear. Looked up from germline, CDR1 is MGHRA and CDR2 is YSYEKL. The CDR3 has 15 residues.

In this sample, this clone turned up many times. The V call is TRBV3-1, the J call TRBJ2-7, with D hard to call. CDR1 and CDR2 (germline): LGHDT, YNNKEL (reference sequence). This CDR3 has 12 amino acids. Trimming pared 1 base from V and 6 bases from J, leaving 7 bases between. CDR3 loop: CASSQALGEQYF. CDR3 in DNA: TGTGCCAGCAGCCAAGCGCTTGGCGAGCAGTACTTC.

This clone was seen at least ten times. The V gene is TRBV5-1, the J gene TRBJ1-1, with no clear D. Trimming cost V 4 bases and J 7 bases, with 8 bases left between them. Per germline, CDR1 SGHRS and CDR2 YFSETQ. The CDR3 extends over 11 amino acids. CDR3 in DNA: TGCGCCAGCAGCGCGGACGGTGAAGCTTTCTTT. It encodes CASSADGEAFF.

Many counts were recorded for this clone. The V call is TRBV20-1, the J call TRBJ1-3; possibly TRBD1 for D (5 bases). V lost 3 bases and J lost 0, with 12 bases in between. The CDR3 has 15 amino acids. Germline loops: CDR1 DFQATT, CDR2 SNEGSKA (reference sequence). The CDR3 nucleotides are TGCAGTGCTAGGGGGGATGGGAGCTCTGGAAACACCATATATTTT. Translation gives CSARGDGSSGNTIYF.

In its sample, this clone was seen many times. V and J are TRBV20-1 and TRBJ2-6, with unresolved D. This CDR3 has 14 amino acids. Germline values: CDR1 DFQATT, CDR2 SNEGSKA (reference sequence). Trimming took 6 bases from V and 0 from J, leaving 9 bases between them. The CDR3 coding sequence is TGCAGTGCAACCGACCCCTCTGGGGCCAACGTCCTGACTTTC. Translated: CSATDPSGANVLTF.

The CDR3, as DNA: TGTGCCAGTAGTCTTCATTTAGGGGAGCTGTTTTTT. It translates to CASSLHLGELFF. The rearrangement links TRBV19 to TRBJ2-2, with unresolved D. The germline CDR1 and CDR2 sequences are LNHDA and SQIVND (reference sequence). V was clipped by 5 bases and J by 8 bases, with 9 bases between them. CDR3 length equals 12 residues.

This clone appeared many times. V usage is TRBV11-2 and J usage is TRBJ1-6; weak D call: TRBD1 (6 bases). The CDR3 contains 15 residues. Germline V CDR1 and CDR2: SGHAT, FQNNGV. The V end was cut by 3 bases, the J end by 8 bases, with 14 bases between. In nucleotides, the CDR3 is TGTGCCAGCAGCTTCCCGACAGGAGAGGATTCACCCCTCCACTTT. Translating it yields CASSFPTGEDSPLHF.

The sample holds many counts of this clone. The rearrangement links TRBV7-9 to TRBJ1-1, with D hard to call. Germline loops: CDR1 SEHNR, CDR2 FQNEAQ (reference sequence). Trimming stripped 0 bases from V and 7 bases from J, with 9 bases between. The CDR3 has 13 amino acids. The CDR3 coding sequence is TGTGCCAGCAGCTTAGCGGGAGTCGGTGAAGCTTTCTTT. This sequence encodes CASSLAGVGEAFF. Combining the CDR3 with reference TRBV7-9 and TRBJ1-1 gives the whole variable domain DTGVSQNPRHKITKRGQNVTFRCDPISEHNRLYWYRQTLGQGPEFLTYFQNEAQLEKSRLLSDRFSAERPKGSFSTLEIQRTEQGDSAMYLCASSLAGVGEAFFGQGTRLTVV.

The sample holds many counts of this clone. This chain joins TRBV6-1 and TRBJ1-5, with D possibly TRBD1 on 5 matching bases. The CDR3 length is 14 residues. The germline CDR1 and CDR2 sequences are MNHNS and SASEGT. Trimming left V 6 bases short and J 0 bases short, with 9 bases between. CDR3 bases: TGTGCCAGCAGAATCAGGGATAGCAATCAGCCCCAGCATTTT. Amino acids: CASRIRDSNQPQHF.

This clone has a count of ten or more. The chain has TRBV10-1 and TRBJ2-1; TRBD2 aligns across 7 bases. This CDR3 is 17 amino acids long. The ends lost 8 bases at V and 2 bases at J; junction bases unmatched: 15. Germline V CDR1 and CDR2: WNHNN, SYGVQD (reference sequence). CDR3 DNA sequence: TGCGCCAGCCTCGTGGGCAAAGCGGGGAAGCCCTACAATGAGCAGTTCTTC. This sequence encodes CASLVGKAGKPYNEQFF.

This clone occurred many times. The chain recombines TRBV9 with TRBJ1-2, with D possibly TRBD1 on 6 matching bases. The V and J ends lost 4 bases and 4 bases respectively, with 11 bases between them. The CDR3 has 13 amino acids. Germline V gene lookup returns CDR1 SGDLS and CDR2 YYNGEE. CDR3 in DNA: TGTGCCAGCAGCTTACAGGGCCGCTATGGCTACACCTTC. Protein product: CASSLQGRYGYTF.

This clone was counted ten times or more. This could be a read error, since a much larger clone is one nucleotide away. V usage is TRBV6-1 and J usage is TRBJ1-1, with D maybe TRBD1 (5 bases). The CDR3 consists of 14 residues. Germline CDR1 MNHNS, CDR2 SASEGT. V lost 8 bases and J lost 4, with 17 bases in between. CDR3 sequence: CASGRRGVSTEAFF. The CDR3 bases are TGTGCCAGCGGTCGGCGGGGGGTGAGCACTGAAGCTTTCTTT.

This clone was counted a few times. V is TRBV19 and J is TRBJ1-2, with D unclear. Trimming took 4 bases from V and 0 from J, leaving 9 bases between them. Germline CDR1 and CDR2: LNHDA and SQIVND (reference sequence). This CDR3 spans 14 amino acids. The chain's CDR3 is CASSKGLSNYGYTF. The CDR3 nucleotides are TGTGCCAGTAGTAAAGGACTTTCTAACTATGGCTACACCTTC. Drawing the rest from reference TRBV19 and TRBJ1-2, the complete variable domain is DGGITQSPKYLFRKEGQNVTLSCEQNLNHDAMYWYRQDPGQGLRLIYYSQIVNDFQKGDIAEGYSVSREKKESFPLTVTSAQKNPTAFYLCASSKGLSNYGYTFGSGTRLTVV.